The table lists the clone carrying this TCR beta chain with many counts. The sample comes from a study of blood T cells in healthy people across ages. Total RNA was isolated from each sample in quantities of at least 5 micrograms. V was shortened by 7 bases and J by 1 base, with 14 bases between the two germline ends. This CDR3 is 14 amino acids long. Germline lookup yields CDR1 SQVTM and CDR2 ANQGSEA. Combining a sample-barcoded 5' primer with a J-beta primer mix, a second PCR ran for roughly 7 to 12 cycles. From the 5' RACE reads, TCRdb called clonotypes with MiXCR, one entry per CDR3 protein. Of roughly 1.7 million distinct CDR3 sequences in the sample, roughly a third were seen once.

The chain uses TRBV29-1 and TRBJ2-1; D is ambiguous. Sequences were obtained from blood. The clonotype comes from a woman aged 25 to 39 in good health. CDR3 in DNA: TGCAGCGCCGCGGCCATCGGGTCCTACAATGAGCAGTTCTTC. It is translated as CSAAAIGSYNEQFF.